This T cell receptor (beta chain) was identified in a study of blood T cell repertoires in COVID-19. The wider study: Samples of COVID-19 (acute and convalescent) were obtained from the United States, Italy and Spain. In each case, the material was cDNA or gDNA derived from T cells, B-cell-depleted T cells, or PBMCs.

CDR3 length equals 16 residues. The V gene's germline CDR1 is SGDLS and CDR2 YYNGEE. J lost 8 bases, V lost 2 bases, and 12 bases had no gene match. In the authors' workflow: Estimation of nucleated cell counts was performed using reference gene primer amplification. Sequencing used immunoSEQ multiplex PCR; TCRdb keeps in-frame clones, though not all of them. That table gives V, J and clone size, and the DNA gave D and trimming. The repertoire holds 48,000 or so clones, with about 84% as singletons. The receptor's source is a woman aged 55-69 years with acute or convalescent COVID-19. The chain employs TRBV9 and TRBJ1-2; 10 bases are shared with TRBD1. Sequenced material: peripheral blood. CDR3 residues: CASSVGQGVGSYGYTF. The CDR3 DNA sequence: TGTGCCAGCAGCGTTGGACAGGGGGTCGGGTCGTACGGCTACACCTTC.